Listed below are T cell receptor beta chains from one sample, sequenced in a study of blood T cell repertoires in COVID-19. Here immunoSEQ multiplex PCR was the method, and the copy in TCRdb shows in-frame clones only, minus some. The data contain fewer than 85,000 clones, around nine tenths of them singletons. Material for sequencing was peripheral blood. Receptor source: a man aged 60 to 75 with acute or convalescent COVID-19. Both conserved end residues are part of each CDR3. D genes are given only for firm matches. Some rows mark clone size as missing; the rest say once, few, many or name a class of expanded clone.

d_gene	abundance	v_gene	len	j_gene	CDR3aa	CDR3nt
-	-	TRBV6-5	15	TRBJ1-3	CASSLGQLGGNTIYF	TGTGCCAGCAGCTTGGGACAACTGGGTGGAAACACCATATATTTT
-	-	TRBV7-9	14	TRBJ2-5	CASSERSDIETQYF	TGTGCCAGCAGCGAAAGATCGGACATAGAGACCCAGTACTTC
-	-	TRBV15	15	TRBJ1-1	CATSRGGHLNTEAFF	TGTGCCACCAGCAGAGGGGGACACCTGAACACTGAAGCTTTCTTT
TRBD1	-	TRBV5-1	14	TRBJ2-7	CASSLEDRAHEQYF	TGCGCCAGCAGCTTGGAGGACAGGGCCCACGAGCAGTACTTC
-	-	TRBV30	14	TRBJ2-5	CAWSVNPIVETQYF	TGTGCCTGGAGTGTAAACCCCATAGTGGAGACCCAGTACTTC
TRBD1	-	TRBV6-5	14	TRBJ1-4	CASITGGSNEKLFF	TGTGCCAGCATCACAGGGGGTTCTAATGAAAAACTGTTTTTT
TRBD1	-	TRBV10-2	15	TRBJ2-7	CASSLRTGGKDEQYF	TGCGCCAGCAGTCTGAGGACAGGGGGCAAAGACGAGCAGTACTTC
-	-	TRBV3-1/TRBV3-2	15	TRBJ1-1	CASSQDAGEWTEAFF	TGTGCCAGCAGCCAAGATGCGGGGGAATGGACTGAAGCTTTCTTT
-	once	TRBV6-6	13	TRBJ1-6	CASSRVGGSPLHF	TGTGCCAGCAGTCGGGTCGGGGGATCACCCCTCCACTTT
-	-	TRBV7-2	13	TRBJ2-5	CASSMGGGETQYF	TGTGCCAGCAGCATGGGGGGAGGCGAGACCCAGTACTTC
TRBD1	-	TRBV28	13	TRBJ1-6	CASSPDRDPPLHF	TGTGCCAGCAGTCCTGACAGGGATCCACCCCTCCACTTT